Below are 2 T cell receptor beta chains sequenced from a single sample in a study of tumor-infiltrating lymphocytes in oesophageal squamous cell carcinoma listed by TCRdb under 2016. The receptor library was made with PCR. Sequenced using an Illumina HiSeq 2000. In-frame beta chains were kept once TCRdb had trimmed the public reads at Q25 with fastp and called clones with MiXCR. Records with the same CDR3 protein are collapsed into one entry carrying the most frequent genes and DNA. This sample holds about 13,000 distinct CDR3 sequences; roughly 44% were observed only once. Over 35% of the sample is held by the ten biggest clonotypes. The source material was blood. Every receptor here comes from a male donor with esophageal squamous cell carcinoma.

This clonotype was seen ten or more times. Written as DNA, the CDR3 is TGTGCCAGCAGTTCAGGACCGGCAAGGACAGGGGGATTTGAAGCTTTCTTT. Translated, it gives CASSSGPARTGGFEAFF. The gene calls are TRBV6-1 and TRBJ1-1; 10 positions match TRBD1. Germline CDR1 and CDR2: MNHNS and SASEGT. This CDR3 has 17 residues. V gave up 5 bases and J gave up 7 bases; unmatched junction bases: 16.

The CDR3: CASSVGSGAQETQYF. As DNA, the CDR3 is TGTGCCAGCAGTGTGGGCAGCGGGGCTCAAGAGACCCAGTACTTC. The chain uses TRBV6-6 and TRBJ2-1; 7 bases agree with TRBD2. The DNA matches TRBJ2-5 better at its end, which makes the J call doubtful. There are 15 residues in the CDR3. CDR1 and CDR2 (germline): MNHNY, SVGAGI (reference sequence).